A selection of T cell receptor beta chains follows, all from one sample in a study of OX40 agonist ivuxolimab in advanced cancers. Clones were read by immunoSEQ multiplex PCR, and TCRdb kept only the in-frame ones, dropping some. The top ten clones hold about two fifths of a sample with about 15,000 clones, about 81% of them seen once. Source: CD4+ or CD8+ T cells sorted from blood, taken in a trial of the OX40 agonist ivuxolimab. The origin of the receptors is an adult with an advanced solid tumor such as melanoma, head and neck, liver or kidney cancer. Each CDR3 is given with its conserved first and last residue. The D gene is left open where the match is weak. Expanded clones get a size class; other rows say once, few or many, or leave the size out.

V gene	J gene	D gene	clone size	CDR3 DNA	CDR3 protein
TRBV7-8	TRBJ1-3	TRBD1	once	TGTGCCAGCAGCATATCCGGGACAGCTGGAAACACCATATATTTT	CASSISGTAGNTIYF
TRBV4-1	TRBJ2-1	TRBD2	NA	TGCGCCAGCAGGGGGACTAGCGGGACGAATGAGCAGTTCTTC	CASRGTSGTNEQFF
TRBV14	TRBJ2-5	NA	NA	TGTGCCAGCAGCGGGGTACAGGGAGTGGACCAAGAGACCCAGTACTTC	CASSGVQGVDQETQYF
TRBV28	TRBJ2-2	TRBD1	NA	TGTGCTATACAGGGGGTTAACGGGGAGCTGTTTTTT	CAIQGVNGELFF
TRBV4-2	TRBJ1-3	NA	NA	TGTGCCAGCAGTGTCCTGTCTGGAAACACCATATATTTT	CASSVLSGNTIYF
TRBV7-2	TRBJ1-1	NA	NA	TGTGCCAGCGTAGGGCGGGAAGCTTTCTTT	CASVGREAFF
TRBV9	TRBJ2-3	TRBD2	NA	TGTGCCAGCAGCCCAATAGCGGGGACCACAGATACGCAGTATTTT	CASSPIAGTTDTQYF
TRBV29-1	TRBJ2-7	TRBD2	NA	TGCAGCGTTGGAGCGGGAGTTACCTACGAGCAGTACTTC	CSVGAGVTYEQYF
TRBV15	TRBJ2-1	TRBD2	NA	TGTGCCACCAGCACCCCCGGGACTAGCGGGTTCTTC	CATSTPGTSGFF
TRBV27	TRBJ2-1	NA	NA	TGTGCCAGCAGTGACACGCTCTCCTACAATGAGCAGTTCTTC	CASSDTLSYNEQFF
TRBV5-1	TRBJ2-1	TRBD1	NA	TGCGCCAGCAGTACCGGGACAGGGTTGTTCTTC	CASSTGTGLFF
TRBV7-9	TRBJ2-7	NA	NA	TGTGCCAGCAGCTTGTCAACGACAGACTCCTACGAGCAGTACTTC	CASSLSTTDSYEQYF
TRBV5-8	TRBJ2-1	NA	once	TGTGCCAGCAGCTTGGCCGGAGGATATGAGCAGTTCTTC	CASSLAGGYEQFF
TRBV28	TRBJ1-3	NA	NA	TGTGCCTCCGGGAGCTCTGGAAACACCATATATTTT	CASGSSGNTIYF
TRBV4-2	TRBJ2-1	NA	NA	TGTGCCAGCAGCCAAGGGTTGTTTACGCTTCACGAGCAGTTCTTC	CASSQGLFTLHEQFF
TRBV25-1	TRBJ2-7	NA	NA	TGTGCCAGCAGTGAATTGGGAGCCTACGAGCAGTACTTC	CASSELGAYEQYF
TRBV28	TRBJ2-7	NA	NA	TGTGCCAGCAGTTTCATACCGGCGGCGTCAGGATCCTACGAGCAGTACTTC	CASSFIPAASGSYEQYF
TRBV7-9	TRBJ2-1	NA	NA	TGTGCCAGCAGCTTAGCGGGAAGCGATATTGAGCAGTTCTTC	CASSLAGSDIEQFF
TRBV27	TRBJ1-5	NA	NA	TGTGCCAGCAGTATTTCAGGGAGCCAGCCCCAGCATTTT	CASSISGSQPQHF
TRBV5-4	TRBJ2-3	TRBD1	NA	TGTGCCAGCAGCTGGGGACAGGGCAGCGATACGCAGTATTTT	CASSWGQGSDTQYF
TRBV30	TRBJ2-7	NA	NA	TGTGCCTGGAGTGACAGCTACGAGCAGTACTTC	CAWSDSYEQYF
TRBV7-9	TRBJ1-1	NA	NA	TGTGCCAGCAGCCACGCCTGGGGGTACACTGAAGCTTTCTTT	CASSHAWGYTEAFF
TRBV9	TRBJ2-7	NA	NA	TGTGCCAGCAGCACCAGGGACGACGAGCAGTACTTC	CASSTRDDEQYF
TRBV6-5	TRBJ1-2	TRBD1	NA	TGTGCCAGCAGTTACGCAGGGGGCGCGGATGGCTACACCTTC	CASSYAGGADGYTF
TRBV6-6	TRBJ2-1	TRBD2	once	TGTGCCAGCAGTTTACTAGCGGGCTCCTACAATGAGCAGTTCTTC	CASSLLAGSYNEQFF
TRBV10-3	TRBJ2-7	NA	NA	TGTGCCATCAGTGAGTCAACATCCTACGAGCAGTACTTC	CAISESTSYEQYF
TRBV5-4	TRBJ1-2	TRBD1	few	TGTGCCAGCAGACCCGGACAGGGGGTGGAGGGCTACACCTTC	CASRPGQGVEGYTF
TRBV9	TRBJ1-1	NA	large	TGTGCCAGCAGCGTCGGCTGGAACACTGAAGCTTTCTTT	CASSVGWNTEAFF
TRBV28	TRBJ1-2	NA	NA	TGTGCCAGCAGTTTAGGAGGGCCTAACTATGGCTACACCTTC	CASSLGGPNYGYTF
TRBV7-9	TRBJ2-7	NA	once	TGTGCCAGCAGCTCCCTGGACAGTGGGCTAGGGGAGCAGTACTTC	CASSSLDSGLGEQYF
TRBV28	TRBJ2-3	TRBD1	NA	TGTGCCAGCAGTTTATACGACAGGGGGAGCACAGATACGCAGTATTTT	CASSLYDRGSTDTQYF
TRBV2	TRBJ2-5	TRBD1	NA	TGTGCCAGCCAATTCAGGGGGCGAGAGACCCAGTACTTC	CASQFRGRETQYF
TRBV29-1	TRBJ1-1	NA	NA	TGCAGCGTAACAGGGAACACTGAAGCTTTCTTT	CSVTGNTEAFF
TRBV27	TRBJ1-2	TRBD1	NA	TGTGCCAGCAGTCACTACCTGACAGGGGTTGCTAACTATGGCTACACCTTC	CASSHYLTGVANYGYTF
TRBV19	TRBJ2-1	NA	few	TGTGCCAGTTCGGCCTTCTCCTACAATGAGCAGTTCTTC	CASSAFSYNEQFF
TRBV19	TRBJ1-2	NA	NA	TGTGCCAGTAGTTACACGGACGGTCCGCATGGCTACACCTTC	CASSYTDGPHGYTF
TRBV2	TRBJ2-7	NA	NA	TGTGCCAGCAGTGGTAACTACGAGCAGTACTTC	CASSGNYEQYF
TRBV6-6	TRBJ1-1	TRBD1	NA	TGTGCCAGCAGTACCGGGACAGGAGCTTTCTTT	CASSTGTGAFF
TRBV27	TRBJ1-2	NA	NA	TGTGCCAGCAGTTTACAGGGCGGCTCTGGCTACACCTTC	CASSLQGGSGYTF
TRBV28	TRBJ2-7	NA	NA	TGTGCCAGCAGTCCTGCCGGGGACTACGAGCAGTACTTC	CASSPAGDYEQYF
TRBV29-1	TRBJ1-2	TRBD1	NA	TGCAGCGCCCCCGGGACAGACTATGGCTACACCTTC	CSAPGTDYGYTF
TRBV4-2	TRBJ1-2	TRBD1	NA	TGTGCCAGCAGCCACCTAACAGGGGACTATGGCTACACCTTC	CASSHLTGDYGYTF
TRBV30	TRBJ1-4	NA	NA	TGTGCCTGGAGTCAGGGCGGTGAAAAACTGTTTTTT	CAWSQGGEKLFF
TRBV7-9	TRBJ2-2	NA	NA	TGTGCCAGCAGCTACATTACAGGGAACACCGGGGAGCTGTTTTTT	CASSYITGNTGELFF
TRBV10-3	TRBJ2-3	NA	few	TGTGCCATCAGTGACCCCGGGGGGCAGACAGATACGCAGTATTTT	CAISDPGGQTDTQYF
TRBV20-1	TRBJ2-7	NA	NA	TGCAGTGCTGCAAGGGGAGAGCAGTACTTC	CSAARGEQYF
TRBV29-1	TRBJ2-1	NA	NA	TGCAGCTCCTGGGGGGGCGCCTACAATGAGCAGTTCTTC	CSSWGGAYNEQFF
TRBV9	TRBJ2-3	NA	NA	TGTGCCAGCAGCGTAGAGAGCAGGGGCAGGGAGATAGTTTTTGGCGCAGATACGCAGTATTTT	CASSVESRGREIVFGADTQYF
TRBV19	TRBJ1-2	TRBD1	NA	TGTGCCAGTAGTATCGCAGGGGGATATGGCTACACCTTC	CASSIAGGYGYTF
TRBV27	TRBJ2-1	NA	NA	TGTGCCAGCAGTTTATTCTCACCGCCCTACAATGAGCAGTTCTTC	CASSLFSPPYNEQFF
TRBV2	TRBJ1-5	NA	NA	TGTGCCAGCAGTGAAAGGGGGGTATACAATCAGCCCCAGCATTTT	CASSERGVYNQPQHF
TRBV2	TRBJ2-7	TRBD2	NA	TGTGCCAGCAGTGACCCGGGACTAGCAGGGCTCGAGCAGTACTTC	CASSDPGLAGLEQYF
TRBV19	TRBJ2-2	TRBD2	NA	TGTGCCAGTAGTATGAGCGGGAGAAACACCGGGGAGCTGTTTTTT	CASSMSGRNTGELFF
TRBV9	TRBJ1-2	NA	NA	TGTGCCAGCAGCGTAGAATCACACAGGAACTATGGCTACACCTTC	CASSVESHRNYGYTF
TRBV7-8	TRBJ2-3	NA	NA	TGTGCCAGCAGCTTAGTTCCGGGGAGAGCCACAGATACGCAGTATTTT	CASSLVPGRATDTQYF
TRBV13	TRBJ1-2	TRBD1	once	TGTGCCAGCAGCTTAAAAGGAGGGGGCTCGGTGGGCTACACCTTC	CASSLKGGGSVGYTF
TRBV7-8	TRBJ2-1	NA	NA	TGTGCCAGCAGCTTACTAATCCCCAGGTCGACCTACAATGAGCAGTTCTTC	CASSLLIPRSTYNEQFF